This T cell receptor (beta chain) derives from a study of identical twins. One entry per CDR3 protein results from TCRdb running MiXCR on the 5' RACE reads. The sample lists about 570,000 distinct CDR3 sequences; roughly 9.5% were seen once. Study-wide points: The abundant beta clonotypes from cord blood had fewer insertions, and memory repertoires had none of this. Excess twin sharing in beta out-of-frame sequences was weaker.

Points on this clonotype: The target antigen is unknown.

V was shortened by 7 bases and J by 5 bases, with 17 bases between the two germline ends. The length of the CDR3 is 14 residues. From germline, CDR1 is MNHNS and CDR2 SASEGT. The same specimen was also included in a second study, on yellow fever vaccine responses in identical twins.

This sequence joins TRBV6-1 and TRBJ2-5, with D maybe TRBD1 (6 bases). The sample consisted of PBMCs. The receptor's source is a woman aged 18-29 years in good health. The CDR3 here is CASTIPGQLETQYF. For the CDR3, the DNA is TGTGCCAGCACCATTCCCGGACAGTTGGAGACCCAGTACTTC.